These 2 T cell receptor beta chains originate from one sample sequenced in a study of response to subunit inactivated influenza vaccine. TCRdb re-called the RT-PCR reads with MiXCR, one entry per CDR3 protein. Of 750,000 to 850,000 distinct CDR3 sequences listed, roughly 18% are singletons. Here the sequenced sample was PBMCs from blood, taken around 5 days after vaccination. The receptors were gathered from a man aged 50-60 years who received an inactivated influenza vaccine.

This clonotype was seen more than once but under ten times. The chain is built from TRBV10-3 and TRBJ2-2, with D possibly matching TRBD2 (6 bases). The V gene lost 2 bases and the J gene lost 3 bases, with 10 bases spanning the gap. CDR1 is ENHRY, CDR2 SYGVKD, per germline. The CDR3 has 15 residues. CDR3 DNA sequence: TGTGCCATCAGTGAGAGGGGAGGCGACACCGGGGAGCTGTTTTTT. This codes for CAISERGGDTGELFF.

The rearrangement uses TRBV20-1 and TRBJ1-2; D is unclear. Germline CDR1 reads DFQATT; CDR2 reads SNEGSKA (reference sequence). V was clipped by 3 bases and J by 4 bases, with 6 bases between them. This CDR3 comprises 11 residues. The CDR3, as DNA: TGCAGTGCTAGCCCTGTCTATGGCTACACCTTC. This encodes CSASPVYGYTF.